This T cell receptor (beta chain) was retrieved from a study of spatial heterogeneity in lung cancer. Stated time point: blood at routine non-recurrence follow-up after resection. The sequenced material consisted of unsorted whole RNA from tumor, nontumor lung or frozen PBMC. This clonotype showed up many times. Germline V gives CDR1 ENHRY, CDR2 SYGVKD. CDR3 size: 13 residues. The V gene lost 5 bases and the J gene lost 6 bases, with 13 bases spanning the gap. TCRdb re-called the 5' RACE reads through MiXCR, storing one row per CDR3 protein. The sample holds under 30,000 distinct CDR3 sequences, about 6.3% seen once.

J is TRBJ1-2 and V is TRBV10-3; D possibly corresponds to TRBD1 (6 bases). Source: PBMCs, taken at follow-up. The source is a male donor with early-stage non-small cell lung cancer. CDR3 protein: CAISFTGMDGYTF. CDR3 in DNA: TGTGCCATCAGTTTTACAGGGATGGATGGCTACACCTTC.